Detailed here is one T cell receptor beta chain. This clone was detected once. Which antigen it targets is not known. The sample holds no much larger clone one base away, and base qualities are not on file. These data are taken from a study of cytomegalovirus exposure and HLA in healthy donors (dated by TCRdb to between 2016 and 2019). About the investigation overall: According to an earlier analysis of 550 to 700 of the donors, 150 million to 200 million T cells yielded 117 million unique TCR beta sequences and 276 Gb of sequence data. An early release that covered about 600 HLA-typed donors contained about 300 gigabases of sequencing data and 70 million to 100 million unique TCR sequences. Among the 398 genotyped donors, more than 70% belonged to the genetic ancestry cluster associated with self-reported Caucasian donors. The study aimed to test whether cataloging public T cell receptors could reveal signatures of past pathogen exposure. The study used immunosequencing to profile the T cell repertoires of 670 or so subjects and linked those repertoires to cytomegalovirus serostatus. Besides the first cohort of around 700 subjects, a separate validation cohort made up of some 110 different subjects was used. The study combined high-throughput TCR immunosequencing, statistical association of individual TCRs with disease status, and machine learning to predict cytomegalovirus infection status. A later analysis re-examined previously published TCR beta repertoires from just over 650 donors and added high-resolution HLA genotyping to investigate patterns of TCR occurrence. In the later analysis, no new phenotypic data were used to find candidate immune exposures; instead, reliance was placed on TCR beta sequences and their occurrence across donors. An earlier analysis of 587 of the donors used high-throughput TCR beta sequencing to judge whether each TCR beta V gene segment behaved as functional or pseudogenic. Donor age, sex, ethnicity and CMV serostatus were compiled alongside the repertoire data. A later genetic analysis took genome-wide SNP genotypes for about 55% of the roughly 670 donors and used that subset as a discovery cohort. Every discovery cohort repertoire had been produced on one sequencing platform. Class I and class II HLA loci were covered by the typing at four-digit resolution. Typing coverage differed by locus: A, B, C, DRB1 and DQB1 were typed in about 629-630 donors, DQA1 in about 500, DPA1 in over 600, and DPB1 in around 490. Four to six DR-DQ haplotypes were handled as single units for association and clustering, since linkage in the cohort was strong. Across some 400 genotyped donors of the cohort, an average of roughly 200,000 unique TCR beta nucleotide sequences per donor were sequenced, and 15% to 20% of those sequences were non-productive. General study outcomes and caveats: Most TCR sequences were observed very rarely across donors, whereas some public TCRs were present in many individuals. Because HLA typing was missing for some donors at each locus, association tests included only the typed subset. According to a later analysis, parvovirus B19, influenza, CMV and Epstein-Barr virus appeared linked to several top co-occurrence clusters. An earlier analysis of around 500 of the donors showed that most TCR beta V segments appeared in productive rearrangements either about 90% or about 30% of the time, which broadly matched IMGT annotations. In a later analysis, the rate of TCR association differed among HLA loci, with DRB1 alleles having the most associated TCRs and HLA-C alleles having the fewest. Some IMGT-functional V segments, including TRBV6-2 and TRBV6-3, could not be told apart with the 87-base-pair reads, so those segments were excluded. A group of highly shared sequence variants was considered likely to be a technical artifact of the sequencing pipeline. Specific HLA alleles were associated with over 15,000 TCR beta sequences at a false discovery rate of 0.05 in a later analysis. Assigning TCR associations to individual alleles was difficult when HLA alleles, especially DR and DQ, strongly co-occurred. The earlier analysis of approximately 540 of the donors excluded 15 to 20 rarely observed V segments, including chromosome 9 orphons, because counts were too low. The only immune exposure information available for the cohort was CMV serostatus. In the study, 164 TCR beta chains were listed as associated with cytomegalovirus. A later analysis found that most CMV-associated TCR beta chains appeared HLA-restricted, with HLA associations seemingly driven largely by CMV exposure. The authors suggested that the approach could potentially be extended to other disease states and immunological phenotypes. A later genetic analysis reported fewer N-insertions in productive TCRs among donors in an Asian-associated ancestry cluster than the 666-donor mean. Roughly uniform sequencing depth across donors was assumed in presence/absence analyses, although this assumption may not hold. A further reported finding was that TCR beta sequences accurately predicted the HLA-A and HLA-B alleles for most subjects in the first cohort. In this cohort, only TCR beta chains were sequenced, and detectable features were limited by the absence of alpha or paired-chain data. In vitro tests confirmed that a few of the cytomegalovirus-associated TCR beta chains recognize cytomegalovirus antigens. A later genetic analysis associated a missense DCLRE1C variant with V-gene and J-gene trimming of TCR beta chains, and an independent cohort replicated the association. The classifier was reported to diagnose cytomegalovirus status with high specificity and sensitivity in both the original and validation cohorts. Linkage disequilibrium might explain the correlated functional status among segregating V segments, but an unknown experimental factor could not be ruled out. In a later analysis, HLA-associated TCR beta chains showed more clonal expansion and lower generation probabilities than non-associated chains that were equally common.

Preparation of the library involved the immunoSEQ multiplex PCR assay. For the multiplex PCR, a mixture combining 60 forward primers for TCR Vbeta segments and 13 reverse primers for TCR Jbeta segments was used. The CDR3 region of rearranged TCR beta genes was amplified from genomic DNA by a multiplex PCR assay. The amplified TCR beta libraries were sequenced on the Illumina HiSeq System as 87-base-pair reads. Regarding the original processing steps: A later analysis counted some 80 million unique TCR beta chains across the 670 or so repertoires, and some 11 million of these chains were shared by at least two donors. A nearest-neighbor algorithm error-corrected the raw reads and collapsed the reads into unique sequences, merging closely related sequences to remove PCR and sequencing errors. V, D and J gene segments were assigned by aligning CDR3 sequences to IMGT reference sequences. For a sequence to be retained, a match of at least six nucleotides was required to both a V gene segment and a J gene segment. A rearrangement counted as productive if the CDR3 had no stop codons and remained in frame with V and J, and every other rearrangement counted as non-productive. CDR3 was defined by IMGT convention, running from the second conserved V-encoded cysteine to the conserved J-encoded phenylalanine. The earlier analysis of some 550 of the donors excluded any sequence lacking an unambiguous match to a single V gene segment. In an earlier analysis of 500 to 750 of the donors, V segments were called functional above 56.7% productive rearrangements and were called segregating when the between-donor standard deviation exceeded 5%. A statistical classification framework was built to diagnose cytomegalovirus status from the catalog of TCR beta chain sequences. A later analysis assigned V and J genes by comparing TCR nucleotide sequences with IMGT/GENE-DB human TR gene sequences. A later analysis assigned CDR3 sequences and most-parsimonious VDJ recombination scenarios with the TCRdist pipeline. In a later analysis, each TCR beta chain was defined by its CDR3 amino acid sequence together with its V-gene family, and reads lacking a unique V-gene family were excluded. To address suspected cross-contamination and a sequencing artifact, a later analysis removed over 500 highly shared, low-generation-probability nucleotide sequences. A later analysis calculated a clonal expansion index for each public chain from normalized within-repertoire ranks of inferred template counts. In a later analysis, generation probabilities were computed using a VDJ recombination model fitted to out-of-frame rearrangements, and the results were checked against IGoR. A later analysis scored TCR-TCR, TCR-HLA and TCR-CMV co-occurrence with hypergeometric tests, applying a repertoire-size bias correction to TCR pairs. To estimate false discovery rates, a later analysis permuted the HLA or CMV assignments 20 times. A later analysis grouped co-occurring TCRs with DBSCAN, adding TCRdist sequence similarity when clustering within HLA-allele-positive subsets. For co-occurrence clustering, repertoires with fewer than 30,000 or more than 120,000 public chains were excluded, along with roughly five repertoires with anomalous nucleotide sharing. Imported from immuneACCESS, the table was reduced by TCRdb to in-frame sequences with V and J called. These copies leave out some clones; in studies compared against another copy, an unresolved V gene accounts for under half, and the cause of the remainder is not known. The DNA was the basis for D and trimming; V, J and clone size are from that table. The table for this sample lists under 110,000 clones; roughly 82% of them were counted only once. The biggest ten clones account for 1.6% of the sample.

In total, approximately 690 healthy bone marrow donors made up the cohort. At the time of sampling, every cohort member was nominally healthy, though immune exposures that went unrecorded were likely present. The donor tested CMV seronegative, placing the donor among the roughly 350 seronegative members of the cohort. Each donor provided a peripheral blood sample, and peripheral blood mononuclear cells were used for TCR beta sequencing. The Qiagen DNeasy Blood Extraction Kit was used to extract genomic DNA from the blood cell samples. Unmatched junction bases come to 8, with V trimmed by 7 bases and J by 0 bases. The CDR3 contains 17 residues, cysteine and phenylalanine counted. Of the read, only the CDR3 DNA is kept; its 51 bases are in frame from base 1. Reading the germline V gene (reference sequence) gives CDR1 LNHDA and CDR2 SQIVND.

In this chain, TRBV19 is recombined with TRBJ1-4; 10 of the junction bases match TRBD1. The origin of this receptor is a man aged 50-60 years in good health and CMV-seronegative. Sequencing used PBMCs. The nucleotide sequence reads TGTGCCAGTACTGGCGGGGGGACAGGGGCAACTAATGAAAAACTGTTTTTT. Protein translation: CASTGGGTGATNEKLFF. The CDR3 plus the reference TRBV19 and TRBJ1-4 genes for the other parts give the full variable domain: DGGITQSPKYLFRKEGQNVTLSCEQNLNHDAMYWYRQDPGQGLRLIYYSQIVNDFQKGDIAEGYSVSREKKESFPLTVTSAQKNPTAFYLCASTGGGTGATNEKLFFGSGTQLSVL.